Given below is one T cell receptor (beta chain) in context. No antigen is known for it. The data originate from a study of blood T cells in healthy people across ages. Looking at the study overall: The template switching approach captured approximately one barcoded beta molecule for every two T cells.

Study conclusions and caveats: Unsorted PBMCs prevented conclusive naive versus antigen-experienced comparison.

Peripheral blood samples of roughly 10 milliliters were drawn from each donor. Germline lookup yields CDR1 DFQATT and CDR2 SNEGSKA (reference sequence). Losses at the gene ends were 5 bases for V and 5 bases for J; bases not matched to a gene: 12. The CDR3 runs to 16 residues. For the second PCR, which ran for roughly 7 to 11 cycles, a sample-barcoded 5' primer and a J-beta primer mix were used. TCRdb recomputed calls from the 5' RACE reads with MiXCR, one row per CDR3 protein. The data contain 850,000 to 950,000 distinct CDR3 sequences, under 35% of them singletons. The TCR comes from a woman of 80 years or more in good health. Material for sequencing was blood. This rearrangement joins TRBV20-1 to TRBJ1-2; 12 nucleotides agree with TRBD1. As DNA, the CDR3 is TGCAGTGCTTTCACGGGACAGGGGGCGTTGAGTTATGGCTACACCTTC. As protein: CSAFTGQGALSYGYTF.